This is a list of T cell receptor beta chains from one sample in a study of regulatory T cells in long-lasting Graves disease. TCRdb redid the calling of the multiplex PCR reads with MiXCR, one entry per CDR3 protein. This table has about 470,000 distinct CDR3 sequences, roughly 21% appearing once. The specimen comprised peripheral blood mononuclear cells (PBMCs), sampled when the disease was refractory, from a patient treated with antithyroid drugs. These receptors were collected from a female donor with Graves disease. The CDR3 runs from the conserved cysteine through the conserved F or W. A D gene is named only where the DNA matches it firmly. Not all rows give a size; the values are once, few, many and, for expanded clones, a class.

cdr3_aa: CASSEGTGDHEQFF
cdr3_nt: TGTGCCAGCAGTGAAGGGACAGGGGACCATGAGCAGTTCTTC
clone_size: -
v_call: TRBV6-1
j_call: TRBJ2-1
d_call: TRBD1

cdr3_aa: CSVEEASEAFF
cdr3_nt: TGCAGCGTAGAGGAGGCCTCTGAAGCTTTCTTT
clone_size: few
v_call: TRBV29-1
j_call: TRBJ1-1
d_call: -

cdr3_aa: CASSLDPGTNEKLFF
cdr3_nt: TGCGCCAGCAGCTTGGACCCAGGGACTAATGAAAAACTGTTTTTT
clone_size: many
v_call: TRBV5-1
j_call: TRBJ1-4
d_call: -

cdr3_aa: CASRRQGLAGVGEQYF
cdr3_nt: TGTGCCAGCCGCCGCCAGGGACTAGCGGGAGTTGGGGAGCAGTACTTC
clone_size: -
v_call: TRBV6-1
j_call: TRBJ2-7
d_call: TRBD2

cdr3_aa: CASSLALNTEAFF
cdr3_nt: TGTGCCAGCAGCTTAGCCCTGAACACTGAAGCTTTCTTT
clone_size: many
v_call: TRBV7-2
j_call: TRBJ1-1
d_call: -

cdr3_aa: CASSPQRNEQFF
cdr3_nt: TGTGCCAGCAGTCCCCAACGCAATGAGCAGTTCTTC
clone_size: -
v_call: TRBV12-3/TRBV12-4
j_call: TRBJ2-1
d_call: -

cdr3_aa: CASSLGWGVSGLGEQYF
cdr3_nt: TGTGCCAGCAGTTTGGGGTGGGGGGTCTCGGGCCTAGGCGAGCAGTACTTC
clone_size: many
v_call: TRBV12-3/TRBV12-4
j_call: TRBJ2-7
d_call: -

cdr3_aa: CASAAGTGGNVLNIQYF
cdr3_nt: TGTGCCAGCGCAGCCGGGACAGGGGGGAACGTGTTGAACATTCAGTACTTC
clone_size: few
v_call: TRBV6-2/TRBV6-3
j_call: TRBJ2-4
d_call: TRBD1

cdr3_aa: CASSLPTGPVFF
cdr3_nt: TGTGCCAGCAGCCTACCGACAGGCCCGGTTTTCTTT
clone_size: once
v_call: TRBV7-9
j_call: TRBJ1-1
d_call: -

cdr3_aa: CASSLKAGMQGGPDTGELFF
cdr3_nt: TGTGCCAGCAGCTTGAAAGCGGGGATGCAGGGCGGGCCGGACACCGGGGAGCTGTTTTTT
clone_size: few
v_call: TRBV7-9
j_call: TRBJ2-2
d_call: TRBD2

cdr3_aa: CAWSAAGAPDEKLFF
cdr3_nt: TGTGCCTGGAGTGCTGCCGGAGCCCCGGATGAAAAACTGTTTTTT
clone_size: many
v_call: TRBV30
j_call: TRBJ1-4
d_call: -

cdr3_aa: CATWGGTFF
cdr3_nt: TGTGCCACTTGGGGGGGAACTTTCTTT
clone_size: few
v_call: TRBV27
j_call: TRBJ1-1
d_call: -

cdr3_aa: CASSGPSSYEQYF
cdr3_nt: TGTGCCAGCTCCGGTCCGAGCTCCTACGAGCAGTACTTC
clone_size: few
v_call: TRBV11-3
j_call: TRBJ2-7
d_call: -

cdr3_aa: CASRSAGSVYEQYF
cdr3_nt: TGTGCCAGCCGTAGCGCGGGGAGTGTATACGAGCAGTACTTC
clone_size: many
v_call: TRBV28
j_call: TRBJ2-7
d_call: -

cdr3_aa: CSARFAGVNNSPLHF
cdr3_nt: TGCAGTGCTAGATTTGCTGGGGTTAATAATTCACCCCTCCACTTT
clone_size: few
v_call: TRBV20-1
j_call: TRBJ1-6
d_call: -

cdr3_aa: CASSLTAGEQYF
cdr3_nt: TGTGCCAGCAGCTTAACCGCGGGCGAGCAGTACTTC
clone_size: many
v_call: TRBV7-9
j_call: TRBJ2-7
d_call: -

cdr3_aa: CASSPGAALGETQYF
cdr3_nt: TGTGCCAGCAGCCCAGGGGCAGCCCTGGGAGAGACCCAGTACTTC
clone_size: -
v_call: TRBV7-9
j_call: TRBJ2-5
d_call: -

cdr3_aa: CSARWRGLLNTEAFF
cdr3_nt: TGCAGTGCTAGATGGAGGGGGCTCCTGAACACTGAAGCTTTCTTT
clone_size: -
v_call: TRBV20-1
j_call: TRBJ1-1
d_call: TRBD1

cdr3_aa: CSAPQGEGETQYF
cdr3_nt: TGCAGTGCTCCCCAAGGGGAGGGTGAGACCCAGTACTTC
clone_size: many
v_call: TRBV20-1
j_call: TRBJ2-5
d_call: TRBD2

cdr3_aa: CASSRDRDLDWGEQYF
cdr3_nt: TGTGCCAGCAGTAGGGACAGGGACTTGGATTGGGGCGAGCAGTACTTC
clone_size: many
v_call: TRBV6-1
j_call: TRBJ2-7
d_call: TRBD1

cdr3_aa: CASSFSSGGTDTQYF
cdr3_nt: TGTGCCAGCAGCTTCTCTAGCGGGGGCACAGATACGCAGTATTTT
clone_size: few
v_call: TRBV7-9
j_call: TRBJ2-3
d_call: TRBD2

cdr3_aa: CASSDRDMDYEQYF
cdr3_nt: TGTGCCAGCAGTGACCGGGACATGGACTACGAGCAGTACTTC
clone_size: -
v_call: TRBV25-1
j_call: TRBJ2-7
d_call: -

cdr3_aa: CASSVPGRRTANYGYTF
cdr3_nt: TGTGCCAGTAGTGTTCCGGGACGGAGGACAGCTAACTATGGCTACACCTTC
clone_size: few
v_call: TRBV19
j_call: TRBJ1-2
d_call: -

cdr3_aa: CASSLSITFGGGYEQYF
cdr3_nt: TGTGCCAGCAGCCTTTCAATCACCTTCGGGGGTGGCTACGAGCAGTACTTC
clone_size: -
v_call: TRBV11-2
j_call: TRBJ2-7
d_call: -

cdr3_aa: CASTRTDDLYSNQPQHF
cdr3_nt: TGTGCCAGTACTCGGACAGATGACCTTTATAGCAATCAGCCCCAGCATTTT
clone_size: many
v_call: TRBV28
j_call: TRBJ1-5
d_call: -

cdr3_aa: CASSDRTGAGEKLFF
cdr3_nt: TGTGCCAGCAGCGACCGGACAGGGGCAGGTGAAAAACTGTTTTTT
clone_size: many
v_call: TRBV7-2
j_call: TRBJ1-4
d_call: TRBD1

cdr3_aa: CASSIAAGGPYEQYF
cdr3_nt: TGTGCCAGTAGTATAGCGGCGGGAGGCCCCTACGAGCAGTACTTC
clone_size: few
v_call: TRBV19
j_call: TRBJ2-7
d_call: TRBD2

cdr3_aa: CASSLVGGLGETQYF
cdr3_nt: TGTGCCAGCAGCTTAGTCGGCGGGCTGGGAGAGACCCAGTACTTC
clone_size: few
v_call: TRBV7-9
j_call: TRBJ2-5
d_call: -

cdr3_aa: CAISDASDQPQHF
cdr3_nt: TGTGCCATCAGTGACGCCTCGGATCAGCCCCAGCATTTT
clone_size: -
v_call: TRBV10-3
j_call: TRBJ1-5
d_call: -

cdr3_aa: CASWQGPNTGELFF
cdr3_nt: TGTGCCAGCTGGCAAGGGCCAAACACCGGGGAGCTGTTTTTT
clone_size: few
v_call: TRBV3-1
j_call: TRBJ2-2
d_call: -

cdr3_aa: CASRPLAGETQYF
cdr3_nt: TGTGCCAGCAGACCACTAGCGGGGGAGACCCAGTACTTC
clone_size: many
v_call: TRBV6-1
j_call: TRBJ2-5
d_call: TRBD2

cdr3_aa: CASSLVRDRGHKGYTF
cdr3_nt: TGTGCCAGCAGCTTAGTTAGGGACAGGGGGCATAAGGGCTACACCTTC
clone_size: few
v_call: TRBV11-2
j_call: TRBJ1-2
d_call: TRBD1

cdr3_aa: CSARGAAGELFF
cdr3_nt: TGCAGTGCTAGAGGGGCCGCAGGGGAGCTGTTTTTT
clone_size: -
v_call: TRBV20-1
j_call: TRBJ2-2
d_call: -

cdr3_aa: CATSESRDTGELFF
cdr3_nt: TGTGCCACCAGTGAGAGCAGGGACACCGGGGAGCTGTTTTTT
clone_size: many
v_call: TRBV24-1
j_call: TRBJ2-2
d_call: -

cdr3_aa: CSARDELFDIGYTF
cdr3_nt: TGCAGTGCTAGAGATGAGCTTTTCGACATTGGCTACACCTTC
clone_size: -
v_call: TRBV20-1
j_call: TRBJ1-2
d_call: -

cdr3_aa: CASGTSGGNNEQFF
cdr3_nt: TGTGCCAGCGGGACTAGCGGGGGTAACAATGAGCAGTTCTTC
clone_size: few
v_call: TRBV11-2
j_call: TRBJ2-1
d_call: TRBD2

cdr3_aa: CASSSPGQGRGQETQYF
cdr3_nt: TGTGCCAGCAGTTCGCCGGGACAGGGGAGGGGGCAAGAGACCCAGTACTTC
clone_size: many
v_call: TRBV28
j_call: TRBJ2-5
d_call: TRBD1

cdr3_aa: CASAGPLSGNTIYF
cdr3_nt: TGTGCCAGCGCCGGGCCACTCTCTGGAAACACCATATATTTT
clone_size: -
v_call: TRBV13
j_call: TRBJ1-3
d_call: -

cdr3_aa: CASSLLSGAGPYGYTF
cdr3_nt: TGTGCCAGCAGTTTATTGTCGGGGGCAGGGCCCTATGGCTACACCTTC
clone_size: -
v_call: TRBV27
j_call: TRBJ1-2
d_call: -

cdr3_aa: CASSMVPGANYGYTF
cdr3_nt: TGTGCCAGTAGTATGGTCCCCGGAGCTAACTATGGCTACACCTTC
clone_size: -
v_call: TRBV19
j_call: TRBJ1-2
d_call: -

cdr3_aa: CASRPTGYDNQPQHF
cdr3_nt: TGCGCCAGCAGACCTACAGGGTACGACAATCAGCCCCAGCATTTT
clone_size: many
v_call: TRBV5-1
j_call: TRBJ1-5
d_call: -

cdr3_aa: CASSLRPTYEQYF
cdr3_nt: TGCGCCAGCAGCTTGAGACCCACCTACGAGCAGTACTTC
clone_size: -
v_call: TRBV5-1
j_call: TRBJ2-7
d_call: -

cdr3_aa: CASSPGQGLEQYF
cdr3_nt: TGTGCCAGCAGTCCTGGACAGGGCCTCGAGCAGTACTTC
clone_size: many
v_call: TRBV12-3/TRBV12-4
j_call: TRBJ2-7
d_call: TRBD1

cdr3_aa: CASSDRVYDTEAFF
cdr3_nt: TGTGCCAGCAGCGACAGGGTCTATGACACTGAAGCTTTCTTT
clone_size: many
v_call: TRBV12-3/TRBV12-4
j_call: TRBJ1-1
d_call: TRBD1

cdr3_aa: CAISLSPLGYNSPLHF
cdr3_nt: TGTGCCATCAGTCTCTCCCCCTTGGGCTATAATTCACCCCTCCACTTT
clone_size: -
v_call: TRBV10-3
j_call: TRBJ1-6
d_call: -

cdr3_aa: CASRRELGQASYEQYF
cdr3_nt: TGTGCCAGCAGACGCGAACTAGGACAGGCCTCCTACGAGCAGTACTTC
clone_size: -
v_call: TRBV28
j_call: TRBJ2-7
d_call: TRBD1

cdr3_aa: CASSQDPGYTDTQYF
cdr3_nt: TGTGCCAGCAGCCAAGATCCAGGATACACAGATACGCAGTATTTT
clone_size: few
v_call: TRBV3-1
j_call: TRBJ2-3
d_call: -

cdr3_aa: CATSRVPQGITGELFF
cdr3_nt: TGTGCCACCAGCAGAGTCCCGCAGGGTATCACCGGGGAGCTGTTTTTT
clone_size: many
v_call: TRBV15
j_call: TRBJ2-2
d_call: -

cdr3_aa: CASSYRPGTGLNEQYF
cdr3_nt: TGTGCCAGCAGCTACCGTCCCGGGACAGGTTTGAACGAGCAGTACTTC
clone_size: many
v_call: TRBV11-2
j_call: TRBJ2-7
d_call: TRBD1

cdr3_aa: CASSRGRGQDNEQFF
cdr3_nt: TGTGCCAGCAGTCGAGGCCGGGGACAGGACAATGAGCAGTTCTTC
clone_size: few
v_call: TRBV6-1
j_call: TRBJ2-1
d_call: TRBD1

cdr3_aa: CASSGLGRVGNQPQHF
cdr3_nt: TGTGCCAGCAGTGGACTCGGCAGGGTCGGGAATCAGCCCCAGCATTTT
clone_size: -
v_call: TRBV6-4
j_call: TRBJ1-5
d_call: -

cdr3_aa: CASRLAGGVTGELFF
cdr3_nt: TGTGCCAGCCGACTAGCGGGAGGGGTCACCGGGGAGCTGTTTTTT
clone_size: many
v_call: TRBV12-3/TRBV12-4
j_call: TRBJ2-2
d_call: TRBD2

cdr3_aa: CASSSGTGFLGSYEQYF
cdr3_nt: TGTGCCAGCAGCTCCGGGACAGGGTTTCTTGGCTCCTACGAGCAGTACTTC
clone_size: few
v_call: TRBV7-9
j_call: TRBJ2-7
d_call: TRBD1